What follows describes a single T cell receptor (beta chain). Its cognate antigen is unknown. The data stem from a study of cytomegalovirus exposure and HLA in healthy donors. Whole-study results and caveats: Listed as cytomegalovirus-associated were approximately 160 TCR beta chains.

The junction had 5 bases not matched to a gene; V was cut back by 3 bases and J by 2 bases. Germline V CDR1 and CDR2: KGHSH, LQKENI. This CDR3 comprises 15 residues. The repertoire was sequenced with immunoSEQ multiplex PCR; TCRdb's copy has only in-frame clones and lacks some. The repertoire holds 300,000 to 400,000 clones, with 86% as singletons. J is TRBJ2-3 and V is TRBV18; 7 bases fit TRBD2. Sequences were obtained from PBMCs. The TCR originated in a young woman in good health and CMV-seronegative. CDR3 sequence reads: CASSPVSGSTDTQYF. The CDR3 DNA sequence: TGTGCCAGCTCACCGGTTAGCGGGTCCACAGATACGCAGTATTTT.